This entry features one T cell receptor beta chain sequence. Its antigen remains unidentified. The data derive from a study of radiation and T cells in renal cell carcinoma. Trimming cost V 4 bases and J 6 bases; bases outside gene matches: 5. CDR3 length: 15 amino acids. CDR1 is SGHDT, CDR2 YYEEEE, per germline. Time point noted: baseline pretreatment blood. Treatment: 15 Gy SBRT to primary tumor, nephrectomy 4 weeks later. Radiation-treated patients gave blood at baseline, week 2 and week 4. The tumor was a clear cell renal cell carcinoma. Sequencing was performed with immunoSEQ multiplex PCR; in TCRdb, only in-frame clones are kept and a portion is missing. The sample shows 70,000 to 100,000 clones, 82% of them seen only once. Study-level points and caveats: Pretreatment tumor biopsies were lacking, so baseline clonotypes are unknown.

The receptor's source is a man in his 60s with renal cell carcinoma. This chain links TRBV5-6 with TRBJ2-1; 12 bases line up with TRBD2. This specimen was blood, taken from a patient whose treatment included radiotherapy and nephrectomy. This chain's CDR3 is CASSPTSGSTNEQFF. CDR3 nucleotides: TGTGCCAGCAGCCCGACTAGCGGGAGTACCAATGAGCAGTTCTTC.